This T cell receptor beta chain was captured in a study of breast tumors, draining lymph nodes, adjacent tissues listed by TCRdb under 2016. For the wider study: The study compared TCR beta repertoires across tumor, adjacent nontumor tissue and axillary lymph nodes from breast cancer patients. In human breast cancer, the study set out to evaluate how tumor, surrounding tissue and draining lymph node repertoires relate to one another and whether T cells may move between these sites. Broad study findings and their caveats: The data were considered consistent with the idea that most tumor T cells come from the lymph node and then expand in tumor tissue. In luminal-like breast cancer, tumor and nontumor tissue repertoires resembled each other significantly more than in basal-like breast cancer. The conclusion that tumor T cells originate in lymph nodes was presented as consistent with a hypothesis rather than as directly demonstrated. Tumor T-cell repertoires showed less diversity than lymph node repertoires and more diversity than nontumor tissue repertoires, and tumor T-cell repertoires showed preferential V and J gene usage.

The sample holds many counts of this clonotype. Its antigen remains undetermined. The record has no base qualities; no much larger clone is one base away. Sequencing took place on an Illumina HiSeq 2000. TCR beta chain libraries were generated through multiplex PCR amplification. The amplified TCR beta chain products were analyzed by high-throughput sequencing. TCRdb applied fastp at Q25 and MiXCR to the public reads, then kept only in-frame beta chains. CDR3 protein sequences are deduplicated, and each keeps its most common genes and DNA. The sample records a few hundred thousand distinct CDR3 sequences, about 34% of which are singletons. Approximately 3.6% of the sample rests with the top ten. Trimming removed 1 base from V and 7 bases from J; the gene matches leave 6 bases unexplained. The CDR3, from cysteine to phenylalanine, totals 14 residues. Only CDR3 DNA is held: 42 bases, read in frame from base 1.

Lymph node samples came from the axillary draining lymph nodes of breast cancer patients. The material sequenced was axillary lymph node tissue. This receptor chain uses TRBV12-3 or TRBV12-4 and TRBJ1-2; 7 junctional bases match TRBD1. The receptor was derived from a female donor with breast cancer. Some clones in this sample may be carry-over from other donors' samples. The nucleotide sequence reads TGTGCCAGCAGTTTAGTTCAGGGGGTGACTGGCTACACCTTC. It specifies CASSLVQGVTGYTF.